This T cell receptor (beta chain) was sequenced during a study of T cells after yellow fever vaccination. V was shortened by 7 bases and J by 3 bases, with 6 bases between the two germline ends. This CDR3 has 10 amino acids. Looked up from germline, CDR1 is DFQATT and CDR2 is SNEGSKA (reference sequence). In this sample, this clonotype turned up many times. One entry per CDR3 protein results from TCRdb running MiXCR on the 5' RACE reads. The data show around 340,000 distinct CDR3 sequences, 8.7% seen once. Here the sequenced sample was PBMCs, taken on the day of the first yellow fever vaccination. This TCR came from a man between 18 and 29 years old who received the YFV17D yellow fever vaccine. V is TRBV20-1 and J is TRBJ1-1; D gene unclear. CDR3 residues: CSVLYTEAFF. The CDR3 bases are TGCAGTGTCTTGTACACTGAAGCTTTCTTT.